This T cell receptor beta chain appears in the sequencing data of a study of regulatory T cells in long-lasting Graves disease (dated by TCRdb to the early 2020s). Concerning the study at large: Patients with newly diagnosed Graves' disease had been on antithyroid drugs for under 3 months. Peripheral blood TCR sequencing and RNA sequencing compared persistent Graves' disease patients with newly diagnosed Graves' disease patients. The study was registered as a clinical trial and conducted in China. TCR sequencing covered 13 persistent and around 20 newly diagnosed Graves' disease patients, 33 samples in total.

Broad study findings and their caveats: Only peripheral blood was studied, because thyroid tissue, the primary lesion, was inaccessible. A larger number of public clonotypes was shared among persistent patients (more than 2,500) than among newly diagnosed patients (over 850). Compared with newly diagnosed patients, persistent Graves' disease patients had lower TCR Shannon entropy and fewer highly expanded clones, which suggests clonal expansion. The authors noted that the small sample size was a limitation that may lower accuracy. Only the TCR beta chain was sequenced and analyzed. Persistent disease showed preferential use of TRBV28, TRBJ1-2 and TRBJ2-5, whereas newly diagnosed disease favored TRBV20-1 and TRBJ2-1.

This clonotype was picked up many times. Its target antigen remains unknown. Nothing much larger sits one base from this clone, and base qualities are not available. Per the publication, the time point label means: newly diagnosed GD, antithyroid drugs for less than 3 months. For both TCR sequencing and RNA sequencing, RNA was extracted from PBMCs in TRIzol. The diagnosis of Graves' disease followed American Thyroid Association guidelines. Patients for the study were recruited at an endocrinology department in Xi'an, China. Each patient gave roughly 10 milliliters of peripheral blood, collected in an EDTA anticoagulant tube. PBMCs were isolated by Ficoll Paque Plus density gradient separation without further T cell sorting. An Agilent 2100 Bioanalyzer and agarose gel were used to check RNA quality, while a NanoDrop 2000 measured RNA concentration. The receptor library was made with multiplex PCR. Sequenced on an Illumina HiSeq 4000. CDR3 regions were amplified by Arm-PCR with iRepertoire HTBI primers to construct TCR beta libraries. Before sequencing, the PCR products went through gel purification. In the source study's methods: Across samples, roughly 60 TRBV and roughly 15 TRBJ segments were identified and used for gene usage analysis of CDR3 amino acid clonotypes. Filtered high-quality paired reads were merged into contigs using COPE and FqMerger. Contigs were aligned with BLAST to IMGT TRBV, TRBD and TRBJ reference genes, and CDR3 was defined per IMGT. Any clonotype with a frequency above 0.1% was classified as a highly expanded clone. Repertoire diversity was measured by Shannon entropy, and V-J evenness by the Gini coefficient. A clonotype was considered public if more than one individual shared it. The public reads were quality trimmed at Q25 with fastp and then assembled into clones with MiXCR by TCRdb, keeping productive beta chains. Each CDR3 protein appears once, grouped with its most common genes and DNA. These V and J calls originate from TCRdb's pipeline instead of the authors' own analysis. The sample data list under 300,000 distinct CDR3 sequences, and roughly a fifth of these were observed just once. Approximately 15% of the sample rests with the top ten.

A distance of 10 bases separates the germline ends of V and J, which lose 4 bases and 7 bases respectively. The CDR3 starts with the cysteine, ends with the phenylalanine, and has 13 residues. The sequence is cut down to CDR3 DNA, 39 bases in frame from base 1. Sequences LGHNT (CDR1) and FRNRAP (CDR2) are obtained from the germline V gene. The source was peripheral blood mononuclear cells (PBMCs), collected at new diagnosis, from a patient treated with antithyroid drugs. Recombination connected TRBV12-5 to TRBJ2-2, with the D call perhaps TRBD1 or TRBD2, as 5 bases match in each case. This TCR came from a female donor with Graves disease. The DNA sequence is TGTGCTAGTGGTTCCGAGGGGTACGGGGAGCTGTTTTTT. Its coded protein is CASGSEGYGELFF.